These 9 T cell receptor beta chains were all obtained from the same sample, sequenced in a study of blood T cell repertoires in COVID-19. The table came from immunoSEQ multiplex PCR; TCRdb's copy has only in-frame clones and leaves some out. The table lists about 310,000 clones, around nine tenths of them singletons. Specimen: PBMCs or T cells enriched from blood (not recorded which). These receptors originate from a woman in her 30s who had recovered from COVID-19.

The chain has TRBV2 and TRBJ2-7, with 10 bases identical to TRBD2. The CDR3 spans 16 residues. V gave up 5 bases and J gave up 4 bases; unmatched junction bases: 11. Germline CDR1 is SNHLY and CDR2 is FYNNEI. The CDR3: CASSYSGRPSIYEQYF. The CDR3 coding sequence is TGTGCCAGCAGTTATAGCGGGAGGCCCTCTATTTACGAGCAGTACTTC.

The rearrangement uses TRBV6-5 and TRBJ1-1; D might be TRBD1 (6 bases). The CDR3 consists of 13 residues. Germline V gene sequence: CDR1 MNHEY, CDR2 SVGAGI. The germline V and J ends were trimmed by 0 bases and 11 bases, with 13 bases remaining between them. The CDR3 region has the DNA TGTGCCAGCAGTTACTCCGACAGGCCGGGGGCTTTCTTT. Residues: CASSYSDRPGAFF.

The chain uses TRBV2 and TRBJ1-2; TRBD1 agrees at 9 bases. The CDR3 runs to 15 residues. Trimming removed 8 bases from V and 5 bases from J; junction bases left unmatched: 12. Germline V gene data show CDR1 as SNHLY and CDR2 as FYNNEI. The CDR3 is CASADGTGTIYGYTF. CDR3 nucleotide sequence: TGTGCCAGCGCGGACGGGACAGGGACCATATATGGCTACACCTTC.

V gene TRBV10-3 combines with J gene TRBJ1-3, with 7 bases that match TRBD1. The germline CDR1 and CDR2 sequences are ENHRY and SYGVKD. The CDR3 sequence is 15 residues long. V shed 9 bases and J 0 bases; nucleotides not matched to a gene: 8. The CDR3 region is CAIVDREDSGNTIYF. The CDR3 nucleotides are TGTGCCATTGTCGACAGGGAAGACTCTGGAAACACCATATATTTT.

This rearrangement joins TRBV28 to TRBJ2-2, with 9 bases matching TRBD2. This CDR3 comprises 17 residues. Per germline, CDR1 MDHEN and CDR2 SYDVKM. Losses at the gene ends were 8 bases for V and 2 bases for J; bases not matched to a gene: 12. The CDR3 loop reads CASLSGGGGGNTGELFF. In DNA form, the CDR3 reads TGTGCCAGCCTGTCGGGCGGCGGGGGGGGAAACACCGGGGAGCTGTTTTTT.

The chain joins TRBV14 to TRBJ2-1; TRBD2 matches 12 bases. CDR3 length equals 19 residues. Germline V gene lookup returns CDR1 SGHDN and CDR2 FVKESK. J was trimmed by 0 bases and V by 0 bases; bases with no gene match: 6. CDR3 sequence: CASSQDSSGRASSYNEQFF. For the CDR3, the DNA is TGTGCCAGCAGCCAAGATTCTAGCGGGAGGGCGAGCTCCTACAATGAGCAGTTCTTC.

The V call is TRBV9, the J call TRBJ2-3; 8 nucleotides match TRBD2. This CDR3 has 15 amino acids. V shed 2 bases, J shed 8 bases, and the junction held 10 bases outside the gene matches. CDR1 SGDLS and CDR2 YYNGEE come from the germline V gene. CDR3 DNA sequence: TGTGCCAGCAGCGTGACTAGCGAAAGGGAAGGTACGCAGTATTTT. Translated: CASSVTSEREGTQYF.

Only one count was recorded for this clone. The J gene is TRBJ2-3, the V gene TRBV3-1 (or the pseudogene TRBV3-2); tentative D call: TRBD1 (6 bases). Trimming stripped 2 bases from V and 3 bases from J, with 12 bases between. Germline lookup yields CDR1 LGHDT and CDR2 YNNKEL (reference sequence). The CDR3 covers 15 residues. This CDR3 reads CASSQPQGTTDTQYF. DNA for the CDR3: TGTGCCAGCAGCCAACCCCAGGGGACGACAGATACGCAGTATTTT.

A single count supports this clone. V and J are TRBV5-1 and TRBJ1-1; D remains unclear. The CDR3 runs 16 residues. Germline CDR1 SGHRS, CDR2 YFSETQ. V dropped 2 bases and J dropped 5 bases, with 19 bases sitting between them. The CDR3 DNA follows: TGCGCCAGCAGCTTTGAGGGATTGTTGTCTCGGACTGAAGCTTTCTTT. Amino acids: CASSFEGLLSRTEAFF.